A selection of T cell receptor beta chains follows, all from one sample in a study of T cells in Graves' hyperthyroidism and ophthalmopathy. TCRdb re-called the multiplex PCR reads with MiXCR, one entry per CDR3 protein. The table includes hundreds of thousands of distinct CDR3 sequences, approximately 36% detected once. Sequenced sample: blood. The origin of the receptors is a woman aged 40 to 49 with Graves' hyperthyroidism. Both conserved end residues are part of each CDR3. D genes are given only for firm matches. Clone size is shown for a subset of rows, as once, few, many or a class of expanded clone.

d_call	clone_size	v_call	j_call	cdr3_nt	cdr3_aa
-	-	TRBV24-1	TRBJ1-5	TGTGCCATCAGTGATCCTCATAGTCTTTCCGCCCAGCATTTT	CAISDPHSLSAQHF
TRBD1	few	TRBV5-1	TRBJ2-7	TGCGCCAGCAGCCTCCGACAGGGCGGGGAGCAGTACTTC	CASSLRQGGEQYF
-	-	TRBV10-3	TRBJ1-4	TGTGCCATCAGTGAGGGCACCGGGAAACTGTTTTTT	CAISEGTGKLFF
-	-	TRBV27	TRBJ2-2	TGTGCCAGCGGGAAATTCAGCACCGGGGAGCTGTTTTTT	CASGKFSTGELFF
TRBD1	many	TRBV12-5	TRBJ1-2	TGTGCTAGTGGTTTGGGACAGGGTGGTGGCTACACCTTC	CASGLGQGGGYTF
-	-	TRBV7-9	TRBJ1-4	TGTGCCAGCAGCGGGCCAGGGGTTAAAAAACTGTTTTTT	CASSGPGVKKLFF
TRBD2	many	TRBV7-7	TRBJ2-5	TGTGCTAGCAGCCCTTCCCCATCAGTGGCGGGAGGGCGAGAGACCCAGTACTTC	CASSPSPSVAGGRETQYF
-	-	TRBV25-1	TRBJ2-7	TGTGCCCTCGTGGGGGACGAGCAGTACTTC	CALVGDEQYF
-	-	TRBV29-1	TRBJ1-3	TGCAGCGTTCGGACAGACTCTGGAAACACCATATATTTT	CSVRTDSGNTIYF
-	-	TRBV6-2/TRBV6-3	TRBJ2-2	TGTGCCAGCATAACGGGGACGGCGACCGGGGAGCTGTTTTTT	CASITGTATGELFF
TRBD2	many	TRBV5-1	TRBJ2-5	TGCGCCAGCAGCGTTGGACTAGCGCAAGAGACCCAGTACTTC	CASSVGLAQETQYF
TRBD1	-	TRBV6-5	TRBJ1-2	TGTGCCAGCAGTACTTCCGGGACAGCCTACGGCTACACCTTC	CASSTSGTAYGYTF
-	few	TRBV4-1	TRBJ1-5	TGCGCCAGCAGGGTACCGGGACAACGCGGGGATCAGCCCCAGCATTTT	CASRVPGQRGDQPQHF
TRBD2	once	TRBV11-2	TRBJ2-1	TGTGCCAGCAGCGAGACTAGCGGCCGGCAGTTCTTC	CASSETSGRQFF
-	-	TRBV7-8	TRBJ2-7	TGTGCCAGCAGCTTAGCCCGGACGGGTACCTACGAGCAGTACTTC	CASSLARTGTYEQYF
TRBD1	few	TRBV10-2	TRBJ2-2	TGTGCCAGCAGCCCAATGGACAGGGCGGCCGGGGAGCTGTTTTTT	CASSPMDRAAGELFF
TRBD1	-	TRBV7-3	TRBJ1-1	TGTGCCAGCAGCTTAAGAGGGGGCGGCACTGAAGCTTTCTTT	CASSLRGGGTEAFF
TRBD1	-	TRBV6-5	TRBJ1-1	TGTGCCAGCAGTTACGGGGGGACAGGGAAAGGGCACACTGAAGCTTTCTTT	CASSYGGTGKGHTEAFF
TRBD2	few	TRBV5-1	TRBJ2-7	TGCGCCAGCAGCTTTGGGACTAGCACAGACGAGCAGTACTTC	CASSFGTSTDEQYF
-	few	TRBV6-2/TRBV6-3	TRBJ1-1	TGTGCCAGCACCCGACACGATATGAACACTGAAGCTTTCTTT	CASTRHDMNTEAFF
TRBD1	-	TRBV7-2	TRBJ1-2	TGTGCCAGCAGCTCGGACAGGGGGGAGGGCTACACCTTC	CASSSDRGEGYTF
-	few	TRBV6-5	TRBJ2-7	TGTGCCAGCAATCAGTACGAGCAGTACTTC	CASNQYEQYF
-	-	TRBV6-2/TRBV6-3	TRBJ1-5	TGTGCCAGCAGGATACAAGATTTGGGGCAGCCCCAGCATTTT	CASRIQDLGQPQHF
-	-	TRBV19	TRBJ1-1	TGTGCCAGTAGTATATCCCAGGACCGCACTGAAGCTTTCTTT	CASSISQDRTEAFF
-	-	TRBV29-1	TRBJ2-7	TGCAGCTTAGCGTCCTCGCACTACGAGCAGTACTTC	CSLASSHYEQYF
-	many	TRBV2	TRBJ1-5	TGTGCCAGCACCCTAGGGGGTAGGATGCAGCCCCAGCATTTT	CASTLGGRMQPQHF
-	many	TRBV20-1	TRBJ1-6	TGCAGTGCTAGAGATCCCGGTTCACCCCTCCACTTT	CSARDPGSPLHF